What follows describes a single T cell receptor beta chain. Its antigen is undetermined. This CDR3 has 16 residues. Germline lookup yields CDR1 MGHRA and CDR2 YSYEKL. V lost 0 bases to trimming and J lost 5 bases, with 14 bases between them. The source of the sample is a study of T cells after yellow fever vaccination. For TCR, cDNA came from 5'RACE template switching, which added a universal primer site and UMIs. TCRdb recomputed calls from the 5' RACE reads with MiXCR, one row per CDR3 protein. The sample has roughly 300,000 distinct CDR3 sequences; about 6.9% are singletons. General study findings and limits: At less than 97% for CD4 and about 91% for CD8, most primary-vaccination clones showed up again after the booster. A small proportion of clonotypes was detected in both the CD4 and CD8 compartments. Abundant bulk-derived clonotypes could contaminate FACS-sorted repertoires.

This chain joins TRBV4-1 and TRBJ1-5; the D is unclear. The sequence derives from a man between 18 and 35 years old who received the YFV17D yellow fever vaccine. This material consisted of PBMCs, taken around 45 days after the first yellow fever vaccination. The CDR3 region is CASSQEPSRPDQPQHF. CDR3 DNA: TGCGCCAGCAGCCAAGAGCCGAGCCGCCCAGATCAGCCCCAGCATTTT.